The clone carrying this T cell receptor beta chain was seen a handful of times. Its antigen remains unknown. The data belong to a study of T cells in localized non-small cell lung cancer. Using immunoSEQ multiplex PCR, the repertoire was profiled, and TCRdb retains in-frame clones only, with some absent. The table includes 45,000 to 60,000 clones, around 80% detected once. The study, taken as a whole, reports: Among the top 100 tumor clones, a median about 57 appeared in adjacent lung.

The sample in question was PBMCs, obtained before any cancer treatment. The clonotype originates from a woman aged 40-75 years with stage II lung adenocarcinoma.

This CDR3 reads CASGAIHEQYF. The DNA of the CDR3 is TGTGCCAGCGGGGCAATCCACGAGCAGTACTTC. The chain combines TRBV27 with TRBJ2-7; tentative D call: TRBD1 (5 bases). V was pared by 8 bases and J by 5 bases, with 10 bases between. The CDR3 sequence is 11 residues long. Germline lookup yields CDR1 MNHEY and CDR2 SMNVEV (reference sequence).